This entry describes one T cell receptor beta chain. Its antigen is unknown. This entry belongs to a study of human T cells and chemical hapten exposure. Background on the study: Sensitization employed 2% DPC on roughly 2 cm by roughly 2 cm of upper inner arm skin. The study enrolled mostly female patients with alopecia areata, totalis or universalis. Regarding the study as a whole: With DPC sensitization, TCRs exceeding 1 in 1000 frequency showed no change.

TCRdb independently ran MiXCR on the RACE reads; one entry per CDR3 protein. Here the sample spans 90,000 or so distinct CDR3 sequences, roughly 8.5% being singletons. CDR3 length: 17 amino acids. Germline V gene data show CDR1 as SGHAT and CDR2 as FQNNGV. The ends lost 3 bases at V and 3 bases at J; junction bases unmatched: 5. Time point indicated: pre-sensitization, week 0. Treatment meaning: therapeutic diphenylcyclopropenone sensitization with weekly scalp DPC. The sequencing here drew on whole blood, taken in connection with sensitization to the hapten diphenylcyclopropenone (DPC). The clonotype originates from a man in his forties or fifties with alopecia areata. Some clones in this sample may be carry-over from other donors' samples. The V and J genes are TRBV11-2 and TRBJ2-6; 10 nucleotides line up with TRBD2. For the CDR3, the DNA is TGTGCCAGCAGCTTCGGAATAGCGGGAGGTGGGGCCAACGTCCTGACTTTC. It specifies CASSFGIAGGGANVLTF.